Detailed here is one TCR beta chain. Germline CDR1 is SGHDN and CDR2 is FVKESK. The V and J ends lost 4 bases and 4 bases, in that order; junction bases with no gene match: 6. The CDR3 runs to 16 residues. The data were taken from a study of blood T cell repertoires in COVID-19. Study context: Whether acute or convalescent, the COVID-19 samples came from the United States, Italy and Spain.

Original handling: Reference gene primer amplification gave estimated nucleated cell counts. Clones were read by immunoSEQ multiplex PCR, and TCRdb kept only the in-frame ones, dropping some. That table gives V, J and clone size, and the DNA gave D and trimming. The sample shows 20,000 to 25,000 clones, 80% to 95% of them seen only once. The genes are TRBV14 and TRBJ2-1; 11 nucleotides align to TRBD2. This sequence was found in a man between 65 and 85 years old with acute or convalescent COVID-19. Specimen: peripheral blood. The CDR3 loop reads CASSRMTSGAYNEQFF. The CDR3 DNA sequence: TGTGCCAGCAGCCGAATGACTAGCGGGGCATACAATGAGCAGTTCTTC.